Below are 20 T cell receptor beta chains sequenced from a single sample in a study of blood T cells in healthy people across ages. A J-beta primer mix and a sample-barcoded 5' primer were used in a second PCR of about 7 to 12 cycles. Via MiXCR, TCRdb re-called the 5' RACE reads, giving one row per CDR3 protein. The sample consists of fewer than 1 million distinct CDR3 sequences, under 45% of them appearing once. The sequenced sample was blood. These receptors were collected from a man in his fifties or sixties in good health.

The rearrangement links TRBV4-1 to TRBJ2-7, with 8 bases fitting TRBD1. This CDR3 is 13 amino acids long. Germline V gene sequence: CDR1 MGHRA, CDR2 YSYEKL. V was pared by 3 bases and J by 5 bases, with 3 bases of the junction left unmatched. CDR3 loop: CASSHPDRDEQYF. The CDR3 nucleotides read TGCGCCAGCAGCCACCCGGACAGGGACGAGCAGTACTTC.

There are a few counts of this clonotype. The chain is built from TRBV3-1 and TRBJ2-5; D uncertain. There are 15 residues in the CDR3. Germline V gives CDR1 LGHDT, CDR2 YNNKEL (reference sequence). V lost 3 bases to trimming and J lost 5 bases, with 16 bases between them. CDR3 in amino acids: CASSQNPSDGETQYF. The CDR3 coding sequence is TGTGCCAGCAGCCAGAATCCGTCTGACGGGGAGACCCAGTACTTC.

The chain combines TRBV11-2 with TRBJ2-5, with 7 bases that match TRBD1. With 0 bases clipped from V and 2 bases from J, the junction kept 3 bases outside the gene matches. Per germline, CDR1 SGHAT and CDR2 FQNNGV. There are 15 residues in the CDR3. CDR3 in amino acids: CASSLETGQQETQYF. Written as DNA, the CDR3 is TGTGCCAGCAGCTTAGAAACGGGACAGCAAGAGACCCAGTACTTC.

This clonotype showed up many times. The rearrangement joins TRBV6-1 to TRBJ1-2, with a tentative D call TRBD1 (5 bases). Germline CDR1 is MNHNS and CDR2 is SASEGT. This CDR3 is built from 15 residues. The V end was cut by 7 bases, the J end by 6 bases, with 21 bases between. CDR3 nucleotide sequence: TGTGCCAGCAAGAGTACGGCGCTGGGGCCGCATGGCTACACCTTC. This codes for CASKSTALGPHGYTF.

In its sample, this clonotype was seen a few times. The chain employs TRBV7-9 and TRBJ1-6; D is unclear. Germline assignment: CDR1 SEHNR and CDR2 FQNEAQ (reference sequence). Trimming removed 5 bases at V and 4 bases at J, with 15 bases between. The CDR3 runs 16 residues. The CDR3 region is CASSPRGGGYNSPLHF. DNA for the CDR3: TGTGCCAGCAGCCCCCGTGGCGGAGGTTATAATTCACCCCTCCACTTT.

This clonotype was picked up a small number of times. This rearrangement joins TRBV20-1 to TRBJ2-7; D perhaps matches TRBD2 (7 bases). CDR3 length: 14 residues. Germline V gives CDR1 DFQATT, CDR2 SNEGSKA (reference sequence). V lost 3 bases to trimming and J lost 7 bases, with 19 bases between them. The CDR3 bases are TGCAGTGCTAGCTCTCGGGGGGCCGGAGGGGAGCAGTACTTC. It codes for CSASSRGAGGEQYF.

In this sample, this clonotype turned up once. CDR3 amino acids: CASSLTQNEQFF. The CDR3 DNA is TGTGCCAGCAGTTTGACACAGAATGAGCAGTTCTTC. The rearrangement joins TRBV12-3 or TRBV12-4 to TRBJ2-1; unclear D gene. V gave up 3 bases and J gave up 7 bases, with 7 bases separating them. CDR3 size: 12 residues.

This chain connects TRBV6-2 or TRBV6-3 to TRBJ2-3; 8 positions agree with TRBD1. J gave up 3 bases and V 4 bases, and 9 bases lay outside the gene matches. Germline V gene lookup returns CDR1 MNHEY and CDR2 SVGEGT. The CDR3 covers 16 residues. The CDR3 reads CASSSPVTGVTDTQYF. The DNA for the CDR3 is TGTGCCAGCAGTTCCCCGGTGACAGGGGTTACAGATACGCAGTATTTT.

CDR3 protein: CASSSGTEGYGYTF. The CDR3 DNA reads as TGTGCCAGCAGTTCCGGGACCGAGGGCTATGGCTACACCTTC. V gene TRBV2 combines with J gene TRBJ1-2; possibly TRBD1 for D (5 bases). The germline gives CDR1 SNHLY, CDR2 FYNNEI. The length of the CDR3 is 14 residues. V dropped 5 bases and J dropped 4 bases, with 14 bases sitting between them.

V is TRBV6-5 and J is TRBJ1-2; a weak D match, TRBD1 (5 bases). V gave up 7 bases and J gave up 11 bases, with 26 bases separating them. The CDR3 extends over 15 amino acids. CDR1 and CDR2 (germline): MNHEY, SVGAGI. The CDR3 region is CASTLTHDRNSPYTF. The CDR3 coding sequence is TGTGCCAGCACCCTGACCCACGACAGAAACAGCCCGTACACCTTC.

The chain joins TRBV12-3 or TRBV12-4 to TRBJ2-4; D is undetermined. Trimming pared 1 base from V and 0 bases from J, leaving 10 bases between. The CDR3 is 16 amino acids. The CDR3 loop reads CASSLGAEQAKNIQYF. CDR3 DNA: TGTGCCAGCAGTTTAGGCGCAGAACAAGCCAAAAACATTCAGTACTTC.

The V gene is TRBV29-1, the J gene TRBJ2-3; 13 bases are shared with TRBD2. In germline, CDR1 is SQVTM, CDR2 ANQGSEA. V dropped 1 base and J dropped 7; count of bases not matched to a gene: 8. This CDR3 spans 16 amino acids. The CDR3: CSVEGPTSGGLYTQYF. DNA for the CDR3: TGCAGCGTTGAAGGGCCGACTAGCGGGGGGCTCTATACGCAGTATTTT.

The chain combines TRBV9 with TRBJ2-3, with 8 bases aligning to TRBD1. Germline-derived CDR1 and CDR2 are SGDLS and YYNGEE. The CDR3 is 17 residues long. Trimming at V came to 3 bases and at J to 1 base, leaving 10 bases not matched to a gene. CDR3 protein: CASSGRLQGAGTDTQYF. As DNA, the CDR3 is TGTGCCAGCAGCGGCAGACTTCAGGGGGCTGGCACAGATACGCAGTATTTT.

Turning to this clonotype: One junction end disagrees with the germline gene, perhaps due to a read error. The chain recombines TRBV15 with TRBJ1-1; D gene ambiguous. Per germline, CDR1 LNHNV and CDR2 YYDKDF (reference sequence). This CDR3 contains 13 residues. For the CDR3, the DNA is TGTGCCACCAGCAGCATCCTAGGCACTCAAGCTTTCTTT. It is translated as CATSSILGTQAFF. Supplemented by reference TRBV15 and TRBJ1-1, the full variable domain reads DAMVIQNPRYQVTQFGKPVTLSCSQTLNHNVMYWYQQKSSQAPKLLFHYYDKDFNNEADTPDNFQSRRPNTSFCFLDIRSPGLGDTAMYLCATSSILGTQAFFGQGTRLTVV.

This sequence joins TRBV7-2 and TRBJ2-1; perhaps TRBD1 as D (5 bases). Germline CDR1 reads SGHTA; CDR2 reads FQGNSA. Trimming shortened V by 5 bases and J by 2 bases, and 13 bases separated the two germline ends. The CDR3 runs to 15 residues. The CDR3 region is CASSRVQGPYNEQFF. The CDR3 nucleotides read TGTGCCAGCAGCCGAGTCCAGGGCCCCTACAATGAGCAGTTCTTC.

The chain joins TRBV3-1 to TRBJ2-7; D unclear. The V gene lost 3 bases and the J gene lost 3 bases, with 6 bases spanning the gap. This CDR3 is built from 12 residues. The germline CDR1 and CDR2 sequences are LGHDT and YNNKEL (reference sequence). The CDR3 is CASSHLNYEQYF. The CDR3 bases are TGTGCCAGCAGCCACCTTAACTACGAGCAGTACTTC.

This clonotype was found a few times. This chain uses TRBV12-3 or TRBV12-4 with TRBJ2-1; D perhaps matches TRBD1 (5 bases). The ends were cut back, 3 bases at V and 7 bases at J, with 10 bases in the middle. The length of the CDR3 is 13 residues. This CDR3 is CASSFGPGNEQFF. DNA of the CDR3: TGTGCCAGCAGTTTTGGGCCAGGGAATGAGCAGTTCTTC.

The chain employs TRBV5-1 and TRBJ1-6; a weak D match, TRBD1 (6 bases). This CDR3 is 16 amino acids long. The germline V gene encodes CDR1 SGHRS and CDR2 YFSETQ. The germline V and J ends were trimmed by 3 bases and 7 bases, with 17 bases remaining between them. The CDR3 loop is CASSYRQDIRNSPLHF. As DNA, the CDR3 is TGCGCCAGCAGCTACCGACAGGATATACGGAATTCACCCCTCCACTTT.

V usage is TRBV7-9 and J usage is TRBJ2-1; 8 bases align to TRBD2. There are 15 residues in the CDR3. CDR1 SEHNR and CDR2 FQNEAQ come from the germline V gene (reference sequence). V lost 4 bases, J lost 7 bases, and 9 bases stayed unmatched. The CDR3 DNA reads as TGTGCCAGCAGCTCCAGCGGGGGAGGCCCTAATGAGCAGTTCTTC. This codes for CASSSSGGGPNEQFF.

The chain recombines TRBV20-1 with TRBJ1-2; 10 nucleotides align to TRBD1. The germline CDR1 and CDR2 sequences are DFQATT and SNEGSKA (reference sequence). V was pared by 4 bases and J by 7 bases, with 6 bases of the junction left unmatched. CDR3 length equals 13 residues. Written as DNA, the CDR3 is TGCAGTGCTACCGAGGACAGGGGGGCTGGCTACACCTTC. Translation: CSATEDRGAGYTF.